These 16 T cell receptor beta chains share one sample of origin, sequenced in a study of OX40 agonist ivuxolimab in advanced cancers. The assay was immunoSEQ multiplex PCR, and TCRdb's table has in-frame clones only and misses some. The sample carries about 16,000 clones, 70% to 90% recorded once. Sequenced here: CD4+ or CD8+ T cells sorted from blood, sampled in a trial of the OX40 agonist ivuxolimab. The receptor set was obtained from an adult with an advanced solid tumor such as melanoma, head and neck, liver or kidney cancer.

The J gene is TRBJ1-2, the V gene TRBV18, with D perhaps matching TRBD1 (5 bases). CDR1 is KGHSH and CDR2 is LQKENI in the germline V gene. V was clipped by 3 bases and J by 9 bases, with 8 bases between them. The CDR3 sequence is 11 residues long. CDR3 amino acids: CASSPRGSYTF. The CDR3 nucleotides read TGTGCCAGCTCACCGCGGGGGAGCTACACCTTC.

This clone was picked up one time. This chain uses TRBV11-2 with TRBJ2-2, with 7 bases aligning to TRBD1. The germline CDR1 and CDR2 sequences are SGHAT and FQNNGV. The CDR3 runs 17 residues. V was clipped by 0 bases and J by 0 bases; unmatched bases: 4. The DNA of the CDR3 is TGTGCCAGCAGCTTAGATCGGGACAGTTCGAACACCGGGGAGCTGTTTTTT. Its translation is CASSLDRDSSNTGELFF. Drawing the rest from reference TRBV11-2 and TRBJ2-2, the complete variable domain is EAGVAQSPRYKIIEKRQSVAFWCNPISGHATLYWYQQILGQGPKLLIQFQNNGVVDDSQLPKDRFSAERLKGVDSTLKIQPAKLEDSAVYLCASSLDRDSSNTGELFFGEGSRLTVL.

This chain links TRBV19 with TRBJ2-5, with 14 bases identical to TRBD2. The CDR3 sequence is 14 residues long. Germline trimming cut 7 bases from V and 5 bases from J; bases unmatched to any gene: 3. The germline gives CDR1 LNHDA, CDR2 SQIVND (reference sequence). This CDR3 reads CASKGTSGSETQYF. The CDR3 DNA is TGTGCCAGTAAAGGGACTAGCGGGAGTGAGACCCAGTACTTC.

This chain joins TRBV5-1 and TRBJ2-7; perhaps TRBD1 as D (6 bases). The CDR3 sequence is 17 residues long. Germline V gene lookup returns CDR1 SGHRS and CDR2 YFSETQ. The V end lost 4 bases, the J end lost 0 bases, and 20 bases lay between the germline ends. The CDR3 DNA is TGCGCCAGCAGCAGGTGGTCAGGGGAAGATAGCTCCTACGAGCAGTACTTC. It translates to CASSRWSGEDSSYEQYF.

The chain carries TRBV5-4 and TRBJ2-1, with TRBD1 matching over 9 bases. The CDR3 extends over 16 amino acids. The trim removed 3 bases at V and 3 bases at J, leaving 7 bases unmatched. Germline assignment: CDR1 SGHNT and CDR2 YYREEE (reference sequence). The CDR3 nucleotides are TGTGCCAGCAGCTACAAAAGGACAGGGGACTACAATGAGCAGTTCTTC. This encodes CASSYKRTGDYNEQFF.

The V and J genes are TRBV4-2 and TRBJ1-4; 7 bases are a match to TRBD1. Losses at the gene ends were 1 base for V and 11 bases for J; bases not matched to a gene: 16. CDR1 LGHNA and CDR2 YNFKEQ come from the germline V gene. The CDR3 has 17 amino acids. For the CDR3, the DNA is TGTGCCAGCAGCCAAGTGGGGTTACAGGGGACTGAAGGGAAACTGTTTTTT. Amino acids: CASSQVGLQGTEGKLFF.

The V gene is TRBV19, the J gene TRBJ1-1, with TRBD1 matching over 7 bases. The germline V gene has CDR1 LNHDA and CDR2 SQIVND (reference sequence). The CDR3 spans 15 residues. Germline trimming cut 3 bases from V and 1 base from J; bases unmatched to any gene: 5. For the CDR3, the DNA is TGTGCCAGTAGTATCGAGGGGGCTGGGAACACTGAAGCTTTCTTT. It codes for CASSIEGAGNTEAFF.

The rearrangement joins TRBV5-4 to TRBJ2-3; 15 bases agree with TRBD2. With V trimmed by 5 bases and J by 4 bases, 5 bases remained unmatched. The germline V gene has CDR1 SGHNT and CDR2 YYREEE (reference sequence). The CDR3 covers 16 residues. This CDR3 reads CASRPRTSGGADTQYF. CDR3 sequence (DNA): TGTGCCAGCAGACCCCGGACTAGCGGGGGGGCAGATACGCAGTATTTT.

The chain has TRBV19 and TRBJ2-7, with D possibly matching TRBD2 (7 bases). The CDR3 contains 16 residues. V gave up 1 base and J gave up 1 base, with 14 bases separating them. CDR1 and CDR2 from the germline V gene are LNHDA and SQIVND (reference sequence). The CDR3 sequence is CASSIGGGLRSYEQYF. DNA for the CDR3: TGTGCCAGTAGTATAGGCGGGGGCCTTCGGTCCTACGAGCAGTACTTC.

The chain combines TRBV6-1 with TRBJ1-5; D ambiguous. Trimming took off 8 bases at V and 0 bases at J, with 8 bases between the two ends. CDR1 MNHNS and CDR2 SASEGT come from the germline V gene. This CDR3 contains 13 residues. In DNA form, the CDR3 reads TGTGCCAGCCTCAGGAATAGCAATCAGCCCCAGCATTTT. Translating it yields CASLRNSNQPQHF.

This clone is medium-sized (0.01 to 0.1%) in the sample. The chain recombines TRBV27 with TRBJ1-6; tentative D call: TRBD1 (6 bases). Trimming removed 5 bases at V and 10 bases at J, with 9 bases between. This CDR3 has 12 amino acids. CDR1 and CDR2 (germline): MNHEY, SMNVEV (reference sequence). This CDR3 reads CASSLTGSPLHF. CDR3 DNA sequence: TGTGCCAGCAGTCTGACAGGATCACCCCTCCACTTT.

The chain combines TRBV6-1 with TRBJ1-1; D call uncertain. Germline V gene sequence: CDR1 MNHNS, CDR2 SASEGT. The CDR3 runs to 14 residues. V gave up 6 bases and J gave up 0 bases, with 11 bases separating them. The CDR3: CASRGGGMNTEAFF. The CDR3 nucleotides read TGTGCCAGCAGAGGAGGTGGGATGAACACTGAAGCTTTCTTT.

The chain combines TRBV2 with TRBJ1-5, with TRBD1 matching over 7 bases. Germline assignment: CDR1 SNHLY and CDR2 FYNNEI. The ends lost 7 bases at V and 7 bases at J; junction bases unmatched: 10. CDR3 length: 14 amino acids. CDR3 sequence: CASMNRGGGQPQHF. CDR3 sequence (DNA): TGTGCCAGCATGAACAGGGGAGGAGGGCAGCCCCAGCATTTT.

The chain carries TRBV2 and TRBJ1-5; 10 bases align to TRBD1. The CDR3 loop spans 17 amino acids. The junction had 15 bases not matched to a gene; V was cut back by 6 bases and J by 7 bases. The V gene's germline CDR1 is SNHLY and CDR2 FYNNEI. CDR3 loop: CASSTRPGTGAGQPQHF. The CDR3 DNA follows: TGTGCCAGCAGCACAAGACCCGGGACAGGGGCGGGACAGCCCCAGCATTTT. The whole variable domain, filled in from reference TRBV2 and TRBJ1-5, reads EPEVTQTPSHQVTQMGQEVILRCVPISNHLYFYWYRQILGQKVEFLVSFYNNEISEKSEIFDDQFSVERPDGSNFTLKIRSTKLEDSAMYFCASSTRPGTGAGQPQHFGDGTRLSIL.

CDR3 protein: CAWSLTGYNTIYF. CDR3 sequence (DNA): TGTGCCTGGAGCCTGACAGGGTACAACACCATATATTTT. This chain links TRBV30 with TRBJ1-3, with 7 bases lining up with TRBD1. The CDR3 length is 13 residues. Germline V gene lookup returns CDR1 GTSNPN and CDR2 SVGIG (reference sequence). V was pared by 3 bases and J by 7 bases, with 6 bases of the junction left unmatched.

The gene calls are TRBV29-1 and TRBJ2-3; D is ambiguous. The CDR3 sequence is 12 residues long. Germline assignment: CDR1 SQVTM and CDR2 ANQGSEA. The germline V and J ends were trimmed by 7 bases and 0 bases, with 8 bases remaining between them. The CDR3 coding sequence is TGCAGCGCACTCCGGAGCACAGATACGCAGTATTTT. Residues: CSALRSTDTQYF.